This TCR beta chain was documented in a study of radiotherapy plus CTLA-4 blockade in lung cancer listed by TCRdb under 2018. For the study in its entirety: Objective responses were observed in around 20% of enrolled patients, and disease control was achieved in 30% to 40%.

Library preparation used the immunoSEQ multiplex PCR assay. TCRdb mirrors the immuneACCESS table, restricted to in-frame sequences. Some clones are absent from its copies; in checked studies, under half trace to an unresolved V gene, and the reason for the others is unknown. The sample contains about 38,000 clones, about three quarters of them found a single time. The biggest ten clones account for roughly 8.7% of the sample. From the cysteine through the phenylalanine, the CDR3 covers 11 amino acids. Just CDR3 DNA is preserved here, 33 bases in frame from base 1. V is pared back by 6 bases and J by 10 bases, with 12 bases lying between the germline termini. According to the germline V gene, CDR1 reads MNHEY and CDR2 reads SVGAGI. This clone has only a few counts. No cognate antigen has been identified for it. Within one base of it there is no much larger clone, and no base qualities were kept. The study evaluated CTLA-4 blockade (ipilimumab) given together with focal radiation therapy in patients who had chemo-refractory metastatic non-small-cell lung cancer.

Overall study results and their limits: Early dynamic changes in blood T cell clones, together with increased serum interferon-beta after radiation, were reported as the strongest predictors of response. After treatment with radiotherapy and ipilimumab, TCR clones that originated in tumors expanded in peripheral blood.

This sample comprised peripheral blood, obtained from a patient treated with radiotherapy plus ipilimumab. The receptor comes from a human donor with non-small cell lung cancer who had stable disease on radiotherapy plus ipilimumab. The chain couples TRBV6-5 to TRBJ1-1; D gene: possibly TRBD1, on 6 matching bases. The sequenced DNA: TGTGCCAGCAGAGCTTCACAGGGAGCTTTCTTT. Translated, it gives CASRASQGAFF.